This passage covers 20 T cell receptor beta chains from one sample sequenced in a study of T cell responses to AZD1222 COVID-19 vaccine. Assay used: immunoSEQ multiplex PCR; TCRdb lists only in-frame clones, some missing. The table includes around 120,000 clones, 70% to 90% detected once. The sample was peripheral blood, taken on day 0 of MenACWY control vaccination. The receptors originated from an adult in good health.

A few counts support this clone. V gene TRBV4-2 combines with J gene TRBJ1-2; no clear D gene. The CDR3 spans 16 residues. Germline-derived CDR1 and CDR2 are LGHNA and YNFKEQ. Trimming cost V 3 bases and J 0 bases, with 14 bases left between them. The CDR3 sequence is CASSHNIEGANYGYTF. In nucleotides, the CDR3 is TGTGCCAGCAGCCACAACATCGAAGGAGCTAACTATGGCTACACCTTC.

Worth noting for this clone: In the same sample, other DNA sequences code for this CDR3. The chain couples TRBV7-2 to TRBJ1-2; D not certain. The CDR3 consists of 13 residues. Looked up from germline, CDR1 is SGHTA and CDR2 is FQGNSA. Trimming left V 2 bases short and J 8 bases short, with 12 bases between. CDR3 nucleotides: TGTGCCAGCAGCTTAAAGGGCTCAAGGGGCTACACCTTC. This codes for CASSLKGSRGYTF.

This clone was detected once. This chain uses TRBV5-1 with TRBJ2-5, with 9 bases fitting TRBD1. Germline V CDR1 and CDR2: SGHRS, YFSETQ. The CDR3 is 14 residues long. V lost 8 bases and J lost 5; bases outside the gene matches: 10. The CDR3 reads CASGPTGGRETQYF. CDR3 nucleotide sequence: TGCGCCAGTGGGCCCACAGGGGGCAGGGAGACCCAGTACTTC.

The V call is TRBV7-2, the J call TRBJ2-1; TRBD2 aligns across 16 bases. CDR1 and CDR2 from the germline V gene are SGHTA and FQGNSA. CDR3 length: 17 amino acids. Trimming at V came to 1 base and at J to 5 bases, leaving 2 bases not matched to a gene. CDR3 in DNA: TGTGCCAGCAGCTTAGAGGGACTAGCGGGGGGGGACAATGAGCAGTTCTTC. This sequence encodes CASSLEGLAGGDNEQFF.

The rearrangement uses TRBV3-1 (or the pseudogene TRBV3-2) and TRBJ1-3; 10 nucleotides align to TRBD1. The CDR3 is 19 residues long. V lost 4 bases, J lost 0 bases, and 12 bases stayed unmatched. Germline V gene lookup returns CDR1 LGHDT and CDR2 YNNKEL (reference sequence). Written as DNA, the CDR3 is TGTGCCAGCAGCCCCGACAGGGGGCCTCTATCTAGCTCTGGAAACACCATATATTTT. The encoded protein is CASSPDRGPLSSSGNTIYF.

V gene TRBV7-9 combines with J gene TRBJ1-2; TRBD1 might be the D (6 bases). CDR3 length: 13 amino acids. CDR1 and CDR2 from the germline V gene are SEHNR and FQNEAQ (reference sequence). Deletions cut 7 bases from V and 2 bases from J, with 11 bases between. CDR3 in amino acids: CASMGGLNYGYTF. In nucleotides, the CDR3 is TGTGCCAGCATGGGGGGCTTAAACTATGGCTACACCTTC.

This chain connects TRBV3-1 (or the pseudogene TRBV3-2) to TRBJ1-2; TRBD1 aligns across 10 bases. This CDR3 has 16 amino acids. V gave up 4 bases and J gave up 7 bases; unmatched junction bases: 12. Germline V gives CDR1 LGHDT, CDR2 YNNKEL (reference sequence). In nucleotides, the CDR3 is TGTGCCAGCAGCCCCGGACAGGGGGGACGTCTAGGTGGCTACACCTTC. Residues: CASSPGQGGRLGGYTF.

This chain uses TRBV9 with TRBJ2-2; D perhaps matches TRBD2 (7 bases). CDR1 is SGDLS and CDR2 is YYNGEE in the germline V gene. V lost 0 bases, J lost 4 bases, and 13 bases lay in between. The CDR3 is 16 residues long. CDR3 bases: TGTGCCAGCAGCGTAGGACGGGGGGCTAGCACCGGGGAGCTGTTTTTT. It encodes CASSVGRGASTGELFF.

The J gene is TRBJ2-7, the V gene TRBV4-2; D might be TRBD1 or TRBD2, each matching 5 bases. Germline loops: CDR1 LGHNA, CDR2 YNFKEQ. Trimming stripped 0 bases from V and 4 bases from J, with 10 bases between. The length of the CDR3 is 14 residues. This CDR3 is CASSQDTGRYEQYF. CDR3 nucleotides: TGTGCCAGCAGCCAAGATACGGGACGGTACGAGCAGTACTTC.

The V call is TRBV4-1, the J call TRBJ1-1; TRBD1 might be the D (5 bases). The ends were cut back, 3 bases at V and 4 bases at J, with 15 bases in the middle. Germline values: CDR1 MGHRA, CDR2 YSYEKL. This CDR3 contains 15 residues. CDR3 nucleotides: TGCGCCAGCAGCCACAACGCGGGGGTGCTCACTGAAGCTTTCTTT. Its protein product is CASSHNAGVLTEAFF.

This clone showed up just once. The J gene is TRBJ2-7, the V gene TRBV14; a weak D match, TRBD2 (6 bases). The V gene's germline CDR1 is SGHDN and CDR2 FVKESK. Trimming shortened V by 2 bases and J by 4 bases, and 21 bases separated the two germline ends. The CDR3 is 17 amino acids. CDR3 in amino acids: CASSQLSLNRGRYEQYF. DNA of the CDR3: TGTGCCAGCAGCCAATTATCATTGAACCGTGGGAGGTACGAGCAGTACTTC. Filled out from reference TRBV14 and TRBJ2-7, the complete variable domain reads EAGVTQFPSHSVIEKGQTVTLRCDPISGHDNLYWYRRVMGKEIKFLLHFVKESKQDESGMPNNRFLAERTGGTYSTLKVQPAELEDSGVYFCASSQLSLNRGRYEQYFGPGTRLTVT.

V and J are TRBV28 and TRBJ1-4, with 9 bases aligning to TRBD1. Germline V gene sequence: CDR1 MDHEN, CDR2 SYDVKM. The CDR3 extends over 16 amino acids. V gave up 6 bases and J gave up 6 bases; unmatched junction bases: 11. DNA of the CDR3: TGTGCCAGCAGCTATCTAGGGACAGGGTTTGATGAAAAACTGTTTTTT. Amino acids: CASSYLGTGFDEKLFF.

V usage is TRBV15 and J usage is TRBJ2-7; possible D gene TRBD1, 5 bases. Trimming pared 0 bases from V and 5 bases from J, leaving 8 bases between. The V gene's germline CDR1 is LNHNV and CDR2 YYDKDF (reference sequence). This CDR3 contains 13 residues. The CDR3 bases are TGTGCCACCAGCAGAGACAGGGCAGACGAGCAGTACTTC. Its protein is CATSRDRADEQYF.

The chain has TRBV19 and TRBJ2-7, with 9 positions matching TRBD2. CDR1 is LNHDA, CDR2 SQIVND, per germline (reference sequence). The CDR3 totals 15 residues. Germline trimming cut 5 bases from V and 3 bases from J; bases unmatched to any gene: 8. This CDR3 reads CASSPRGTSHYEQYF. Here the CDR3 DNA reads TGTGCCAGTAGTCCTCGGGGGACTAGCCACTACGAGCAGTACTTC.

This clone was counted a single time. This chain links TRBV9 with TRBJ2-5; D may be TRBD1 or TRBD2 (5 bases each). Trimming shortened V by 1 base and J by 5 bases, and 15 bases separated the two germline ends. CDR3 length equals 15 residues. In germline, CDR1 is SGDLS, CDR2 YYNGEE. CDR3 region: CASSVTPGRMETQYF. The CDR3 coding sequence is TGTGCCAGCAGCGTAACCCCAGGGAGAATGGAGACCCAGTACTTC.

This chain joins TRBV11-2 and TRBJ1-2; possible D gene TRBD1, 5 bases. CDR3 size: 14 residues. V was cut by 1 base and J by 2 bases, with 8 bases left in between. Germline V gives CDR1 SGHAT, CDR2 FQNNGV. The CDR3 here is CASSLVRGNYGYTF. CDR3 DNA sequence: TGTGCCAGCAGCTTAGTCCGGGGGAACTATGGCTACACCTTC. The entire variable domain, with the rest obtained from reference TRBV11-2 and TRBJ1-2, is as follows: EAGVAQSPRYKIIEKRQSVAFWCNPISGHATLYWYQQILGQGPKLLIQFQNNGVVDDSQLPKDRFSAERLKGVDSTLKIQPAKLEDSAVYLCASSLVRGNYGYTFGSGTRLTVV.

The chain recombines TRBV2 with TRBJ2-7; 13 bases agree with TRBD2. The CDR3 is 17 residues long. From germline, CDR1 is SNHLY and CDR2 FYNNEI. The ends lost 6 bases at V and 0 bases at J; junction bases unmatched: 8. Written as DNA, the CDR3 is TGTGCCAGCAGCCGACTAGCGGGGGGTCTCAGCTCCTACGAGCAGTACTTC. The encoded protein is CASSRLAGGLSSYEQYF.

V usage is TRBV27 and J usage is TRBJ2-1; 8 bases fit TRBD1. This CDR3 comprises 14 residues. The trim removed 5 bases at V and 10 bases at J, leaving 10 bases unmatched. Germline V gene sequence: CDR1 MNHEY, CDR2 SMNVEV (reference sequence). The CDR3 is CASSRLQGAGEQFF. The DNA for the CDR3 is TGTGCCAGCAGTCGACTCCAGGGGGCTGGAGAGCAGTTCTTC.

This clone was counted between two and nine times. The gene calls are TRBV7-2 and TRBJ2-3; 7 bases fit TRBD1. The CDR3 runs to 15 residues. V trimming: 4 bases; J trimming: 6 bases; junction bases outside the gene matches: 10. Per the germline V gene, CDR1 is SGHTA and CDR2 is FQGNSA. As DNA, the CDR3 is TGTGCCAGCAGCTCCGGGACAGTCTTCGGGGATACGCAGTATTTT. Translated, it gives CASSSGTVFGDTQYF.

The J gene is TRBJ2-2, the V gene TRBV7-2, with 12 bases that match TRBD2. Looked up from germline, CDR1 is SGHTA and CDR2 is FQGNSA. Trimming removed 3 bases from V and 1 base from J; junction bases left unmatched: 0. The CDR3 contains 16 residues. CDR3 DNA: TGTGCCAGCAGCTTGACTAGCGGGGGGAACACCGGGGAGCTGTTTTTT. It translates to CASSLTSGGNTGELFF.